This TCR beta chain was captured by sequencing in a study of tumor and adjacent non-tumor tissue in lung cancer. Germline V gene lookup returns CDR1 SQVTM and CDR2 ANQGSEA. The CDR3 runs to 15 residues. No cell sorting was done before RNA was extracted from the tissue. Distant lung tissue was collected more than 3 cm away from the tumor edge. This clonotype was seen a handful of times. Germline is not matched at one junction end, which may reflect a read error. Three rounds of nested PCR, following a modified ARM-PCR protocol, produced the TCRbeta library. From the multiplex PCR reads, TCRdb called clonotypes with MiXCR, one entry per CDR3 protein. In the table there are around 39,000 distinct CDR3 sequences, approximately 61% of which are singletons.

V usage is TRBV29-1 and J usage is TRBJ2-2; 7 nucleotides align to TRBD2. The source material was distant non-tumor lung tissue. This receptor was taken from a man over 45 with non-small cell lung cancer. The CDR3 DNA sequence: TGCAACGTTGATTATGGGGGAGGGAACACCGAGGAGCTGTTTTTC. It codes for CNVDYGGGNTEELFF.